This section outlines one TCR beta chain sequence together with its context. This CDR3 has 16 amino acids. V lost 0 bases to trimming and J lost 1 base, with 12 bases between them. CDR1 and CDR2 (germline): SGHDN, FVKESK. Per the original methods: Reference gene primers were amplified, and this amplification served to estimate nucleated cell counts. The assay was immunoSEQ multiplex PCR, and TCRdb's table has in-frame clones only and misses some. V and J calls and clone size are given by that table; D and trimming were obtained from the DNA. The sample has about 380,000 clones; around 87% are singletons. This entry comes from a study of blood T cell repertoires in COVID-19. Overall study: Nucleic acid was either cDNA or gDNA, and it came from T cells, B-cell-depleted T cells, or PBMCs.

Cohort placement rested on clinical history that participants reported themselves. This TCR came from a man aged 25 to 45 who had recovered from COVID-19. The sequencing sample was made of PBMCs or T cells enriched from blood (not recorded which). The genes are TRBV14 and TRBJ1-1; no firm D call. The CDR3 DNA is TGTGCCAGCAGCCAAGAACCGTCAATCGGGAACACTGAAGCTTTCTTT. It codes for CASSQEPSIGNTEAFF.